The next 21 T cell receptor beta chains were all read from a single sample in a study of blood T cell repertoires in COVID-19. The protocol was immunoSEQ multiplex PCR, while the TCRdb copy is restricted to in-frame clones and leaves out a portion. In the table there are about 75,000 clones, less than 90% of which are singletons. Sequenced: peripheral blood. The receptors were sampled from a man aged 80 or over with COVID-19, enrolled during active disease.

The V gene is TRBV7-7, the J gene TRBJ1-2, with TRBD1 identical over 11 bases. CDR1 and CDR2 from the germline V gene are SSHAT and FNYEAQ (reference sequence). The CDR3 length is 18 residues. The ends lost 0 bases at V and 2 bases at J; junction bases unmatched: 8. Here the CDR3 reads CASSLAGQGAKTNYGYTF. In DNA, the CDR3 is TGTGCCAGCAGCTTAGCAGGACAGGGGGCAAAGACCAACTATGGCTACACCTTC.

In DNA form, the CDR3 reads TGTGCCAGTAGTATCCGACCCCGGGGAGAGGAAAAACTGTTTTTT. Translation: CASSIRPRGEEKLFF. The chain has TRBV19 and TRBJ1-4; D not certain. V was clipped by 3 bases and J by 8 bases, with 16 bases between them. Germline V lookup: CDR1 LNHDA, CDR2 SQIVND (reference sequence). The CDR3 totals 15 residues.

The chain carries TRBV28 and TRBJ2-1; 7 bases align to TRBD1. With 6 bases clipped from V and 12 bases from J, the junction kept 8 bases outside the gene matches. Germline V gene lookup returns CDR1 MDHEN and CDR2 SYDVKM. This CDR3 is built from 12 residues. Here the CDR3 reads CASSSGPGGQFF. The CDR3 nucleotides are TGTGCCAGCAGCTCTGGACCAGGGGGGCAGTTCTTC.

V and J are TRBV24-1 and TRBJ2-1, with TRBD2 matching over 7 bases. From germline, CDR1 is KGHDR and CDR2 SFDVKD. V trimming: 5 bases; J trimming: 4 bases; junction bases outside the gene matches: 4. This CDR3 comprises 14 residues. CDR3 in DNA: TGTGCCACCAGTGTAAGCGGGGTGTACAATGAGCAGTTCTTC. Translation: CATSVSGVYNEQFF.

The V and J genes are TRBV6-1 and TRBJ1-1; 8 nucleotides agree with TRBD1. The germline V gene has CDR1 MNHNS and CDR2 SASEGT. The CDR3 loop spans 17 amino acids. V lost 4 bases, J lost 3 bases, and 13 bases stayed unmatched. The DNA of the CDR3 is TGTGCCAGCAGTGGGCCTCAGGGGGCGCTTTACGACACTGAAGCTTTCTTT. It is translated as CASSGPQGALYDTEAFF.

A single count supports this clone. This chain connects TRBV5-1 to TRBJ1-4; 9 positions agree with TRBD1. Trimming removed 0 bases from V and 7 bases from J; junction bases left unmatched: 4. The CDR3 spans 15 residues. Germline CDR1 reads SGHRS; CDR2 reads YFSETQ. CDR3 region: CASSLAGTGSEKLFF. CDR3 DNA: TGCGCCAGCAGCTTGGCCGGGACAGGGAGTGAAAAACTGTTTTTT.

This rearrangement joins TRBV11-2 to TRBJ1-2, with 7 bases fitting TRBD1. This CDR3 spans 12 amino acids. Germline V gene lookup returns CDR1 SGHAT and CDR2 FQNNGV. Trimming removed 1 base from V and 14 bases from J; junction bases left unmatched: 7. CDR3 in DNA: TGTGCCAGCAGCTTAGGGGGGCCAGGGGGTACCTTC. This sequence encodes CASSLGGPGGTF.

The V gene is TRBV12-2, the J gene TRBJ2-4; TRBD1 is taken as the D call from the table, unchecked against the DNA. TRBV12-2 is a listed pseudogene. This CDR3 comprises 13 residues. The CDR3 DNA reads TGTGCAAGTCGCTTAAGCAGGGGAAACATTCAGTACTTC. Its protein product is CASRLSRGNIQYF.

The chain is built from TRBV18 and TRBJ2-7; tentative D call: TRBD2 (5 bases). CDR1 KGHSH and CDR2 LQKENI come from the germline V gene. CDR3 length: 13 residues. V was shortened by 5 bases and J by 3 bases, with 11 bases between the two germline ends. CDR3 amino acids: CASSEGLFYEQYF. CDR3 nucleotide sequence: TGTGCCAGCTCAGAAGGACTTTTCTACGAGCAGTACTTC.

This sequence joins TRBV9 and TRBJ2-1, with 7 bases identical to TRBD2. V shed 4 bases and J 2 bases; nucleotides not matched to a gene: 9. Germline loops: CDR1 SGDLS, CDR2 YYNGEE. The CDR3 extends over 16 amino acids. The CDR3 nucleotides are TGTGCCAGCAGCCCCCGACTAGCACCCCCCTACAATGAGCAGTTCTTC. Translated, it gives CASSPRLAPPYNEQFF.

The table lists this clone with a count of one. This chain connects TRBV10-3 to TRBJ2-5, with 9 positions matching TRBD1. The V gene end was trimmed by 1 base and the J gene end by 1 base; junction bases not matched to a gene: 4. The CDR3 contains 16 residues. Germline CDR1 is ENHRY and CDR2 is SYGVKD. CDR3 region: CAISEFDRGTQETQYF. DNA for the CDR3: TGTGCCATCAGTGAGTTTGACAGGGGGACCCAAGAGACCCAGTACTTC.

V is TRBV5-1 and J is TRBJ1-4, with 7 positions matching TRBD1. Unmatched junction bases numbered 6, after V lost 4 bases and J lost 0 bases. CDR3 size: 16 residues. CDR1 and CDR2 from the germline V gene are SGHRS and YFSETQ. The CDR3 coding sequence is TGCGCCAGCAGCCCCGGGACAGTTGCAACTAATGAAAAACTGTTTTTT. It codes for CASSPGTVATNEKLFF.

This chain uses TRBV7-2 with TRBJ1-6, with D possibly being TRBD1 (6 bases). Looked up from germline, CDR1 is SGHTA and CDR2 is FQGNSA. The CDR3 totals 15 residues. Trimming shortened V by 4 bases and J by 5 bases, and 12 bases separated the two germline ends. The CDR3 is CASSSQQGHNSPLHF. The DNA of the CDR3 is TGTGCCAGCAGCTCGCAACAGGGCCATAATTCACCCCTCCACTTT.

J is TRBJ2-5 and V is TRBV29-1; perhaps TRBD1 as D (6 bases). Trimming removed 0 bases at V and 4 bases at J, with 12 bases between. This CDR3 is built from 14 residues. Germline lookup yields CDR1 SQVTM and CDR2 ANQGSEA. CDR3 loop: CSVEDPDRLETQYF. The CDR3 DNA reads as TGCAGCGTTGAAGATCCCGACAGGTTAGAGACCCAGTACTTC. Looking up the rest from reference TRBV29-1 and TRBJ2-5 gives the full variable domain: SAVISQKPSRDICQRGTSLTIQCQVDSQVTMMFWYRQQPGQSLTLIATANQGSEATYESGFVIDKFPISRPNLTFSTLTVSNMSPEDSSIYLCSVEDPDRLETQYFGPGTRLLVL.

Comments on this clone: Mismatch with germline at one junction end may stem from a read error. CDR3 in DNA: TGTGCCAGTAGTACCTTGACAGGCCCCACATATACGCAGTATTTT. Translated, it gives CASSTLTGPTYTQYF. The chain combines TRBV19 with TRBJ2-3; possibly TRBD1 for D (6 bases). Germline-derived CDR1 and CDR2 are LNHDA and SQIVND (reference sequence). This CDR3 has 15 amino acids.

The CDR3 bases are TGTGCCATAGCCGGGACAGGAGGTGGAGAGACCCAGTACTTC. Encoded protein: CAIAGTGGGETQYF. V and J are TRBV10-3 and TRBJ2-5; TRBD1 agrees at 8 bases. CDR3 size: 14 residues. V shed 9 bases and J 4 bases; nucleotides not matched to a gene: 10. Germline V gene sequence: CDR1 ENHRY, CDR2 SYGVKD.

The chain couples TRBV5-1 to TRBJ1-1, with D possibly being TRBD1 (5 bases). Germline V lookup: CDR1 SGHRS, CDR2 YFSETQ. The CDR3 is 13 amino acids. Between the trimmed V and J ends, which lost 4 bases and 4 bases, there was a span of 11 bases. CDR3 sequence reads: CASSQAGRTEAFF. CDR3 coding DNA: TGCGCCAGCAGCCAAGCAGGGCGCACTGAAGCTTTCTTT.

V is TRBV4-1 and J is TRBJ2-3, with TRBD1 as a possible D gene (5 bases). From germline, CDR1 is MGHRA and CDR2 YSYEKL. The CDR3 sequence is 14 residues long. V dropped 4 bases and J dropped 9 bases, with 17 bases sitting between them. The CDR3 DNA sequence: TGCGCCAGCAGCCCACGTGGGGCATCGTTAACGCAGTATTTT. Protein sequence: CASSPRGASLTQYF.

The gene calls are TRBV18 and TRBJ2-7; TRBD1 is a possible D gene (6 bases). The CDR3 spans 12 residues. Germline CDR1 and CDR2: KGHSH and LQKENI. V was shortened by 5 bases and J by 3 bases, with 8 bases between the two germline ends. The CDR3 DNA is TGTGCCAGCTCAGGACAGAGCTACGAGCAGTACTTC. Translation: CASSGQSYEQYF.

V is TRBV2 and J is TRBJ1-2; D is uncertain. V was trimmed by 3 bases and J by 12 bases, leaving 11 bases between them. CDR1 is SNHLY and CDR2 is FYNNEI in the germline V gene. CDR3 length equals 11 residues. The CDR3 sequence: CASSDRGRDTF. The CDR3 coding sequence is TGTGCCAGCAGTGATCGAGGGCGGGACACCTTC. The full variable domain, its missing parts supplied by reference TRBV2 and TRBJ1-2, is EPEVTQTPSHQVTQMGQEVILRCVPISNHLYFYWYRQILGQKVEFLVSFYNNEISEKSEIFDDQFSVERPDGSNFTLKIRSTKLEDSAMYFCASSDRGRDTFGSGTRLTVV.

This chain joins TRBV3-1 (or the pseudogene TRBV3-2) and TRBJ1-6; no clear D. V lost 1 base and J lost 7, with 2 bases in between. The CDR3 contains 12 residues. Germline-derived CDR1 and CDR2 are LGHDT and YNNKEL (reference sequence). CDR3 coding DNA: TGTGCCAGCAGCCAAGTAAATTCACCCCTCCACTTT. Protein: CASSQVNSPLHF.